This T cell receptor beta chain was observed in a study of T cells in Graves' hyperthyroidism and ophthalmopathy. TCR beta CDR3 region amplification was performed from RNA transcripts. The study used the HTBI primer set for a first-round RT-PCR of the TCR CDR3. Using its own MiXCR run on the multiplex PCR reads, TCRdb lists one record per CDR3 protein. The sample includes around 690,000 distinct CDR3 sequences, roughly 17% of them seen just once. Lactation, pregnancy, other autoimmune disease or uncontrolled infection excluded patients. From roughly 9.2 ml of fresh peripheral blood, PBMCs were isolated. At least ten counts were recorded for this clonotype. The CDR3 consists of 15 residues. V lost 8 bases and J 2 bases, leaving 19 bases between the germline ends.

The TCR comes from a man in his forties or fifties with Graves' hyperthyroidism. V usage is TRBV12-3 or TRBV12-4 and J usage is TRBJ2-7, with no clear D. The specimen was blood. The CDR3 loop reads CASALLGPRTYEQYF. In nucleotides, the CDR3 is TGTGCCAGCGCCCTATTAGGGCCCCGTACCTACGAGCAGTACTTC.